This T cell receptor beta chain was recovered during a study of cytomegalovirus exposure and HLA in healthy donors. General study findings and limits: Listed as cytomegalovirus-associated were over 150 TCR beta chains.

PCR used 60 Vbeta primers and 13 Jbeta primers. The data were produced by immunoSEQ multiplex PCR, yet TCRdb's version contains in-frame clones alone and is incomplete. In the table there are a few hundred thousand clones, 70% to 90% of which are singletons. Of note for this clone: What it recognizes is unknown.

Trimming removed 1 base from V and 3 bases from J; junction bases left unmatched: 8. Germline values: CDR1 SGHAT, CDR2 FQNNGV. The CDR3 covers 16 residues. Donors likely had unrecorded immune exposures despite being nominally healthy when sampled. Sequencing was carried out using PBMCs. V and J are TRBV11-2 and TRBJ1-2, with 7 bases lining up with TRBD1. This receptor was taken from a woman aged 18-29 years in good health and CMV-seronegative. The CDR3 region is CASSLGGDRLHYGYTF. CDR3 sequence (DNA): TGTGCCAGCAGCTTAGGGGGGGACAGACTTCACTATGGCTACACCTTC.